The source of this T cell receptor (beta chain) is a study of blood T cell repertoires in COVID-19. Only in-frame clones appear in the TCRdb table, and some are missing; sequencing was by immunoSEQ multiplex PCR. Altogether approximately 250,000 clones are present, approximately 91% being singletons, with the ten largest covering about 1%. The age range of participants was about 18 to 89 years, with residence in roughly 25 US areas. V gave up 1 base and J gave up 7 bases; unmatched junction bases: 9. Germline V gives CDR1 SGHTA, CDR2 FQGNSA. The CDR3 runs to 16 residues. Sequencing was done on a sample of PBMCs or T cells enriched from blood (not recorded which). The gene calls are TRBV7-2 and TRBJ2-4, with TRBD2 matching 8 bases. The sequence came from a woman in her 30s who had recovered from COVID-19. CDR3 bases: TGTGCCAGCAGCTTAGGAGCAAGCGGGAGAGTGAACATTCAGTACTTC. This gives the protein CASSLGASGRVNIQYF.